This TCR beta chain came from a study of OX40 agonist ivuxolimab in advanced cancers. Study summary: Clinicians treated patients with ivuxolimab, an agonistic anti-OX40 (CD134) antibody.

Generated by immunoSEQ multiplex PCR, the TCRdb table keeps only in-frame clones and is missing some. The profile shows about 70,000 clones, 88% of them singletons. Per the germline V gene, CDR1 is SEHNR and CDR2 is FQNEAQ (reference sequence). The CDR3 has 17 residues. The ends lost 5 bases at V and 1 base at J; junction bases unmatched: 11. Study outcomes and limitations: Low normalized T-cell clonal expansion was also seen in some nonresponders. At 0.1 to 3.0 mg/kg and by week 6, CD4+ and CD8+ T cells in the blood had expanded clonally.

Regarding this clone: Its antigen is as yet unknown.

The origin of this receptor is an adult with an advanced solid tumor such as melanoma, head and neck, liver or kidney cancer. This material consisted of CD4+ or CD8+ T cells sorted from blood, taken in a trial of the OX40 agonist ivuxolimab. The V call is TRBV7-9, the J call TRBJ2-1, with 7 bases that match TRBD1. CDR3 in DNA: TGTGCCAGCAGCCCTCGTCGTGACAGGGAATCCTACAATGAGCAGTTCTTC. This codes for CASSPRRDRESYNEQFF. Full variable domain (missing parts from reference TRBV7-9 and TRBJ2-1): DTGVSQNPRHKITKRGQNVTFRCDPISEHNRLYWYRQTLGQGPEFLTYFQNEAQLEKSRLLSDRFSAERPKGSFSTLEIQRTEQGDSAMYLCASSPRRDRESYNEQFFGPGTRLTVL.